Each of the 6 T cell receptor beta chains below was sequenced from the same sample in a study of early T cells in non-severe SARS-CoV-2 infection. TCRdb analysed the 5' RACE reads with MiXCR anew, one entry per CDR3 protein. The repertoire holds 30,000 to 40,000 distinct CDR3 sequences, with 5% to 7% as singletons. Sequences were obtained from whole blood. The source is an adult who was a healthcare worker with PCR-confirmed SARS-CoV-2 infection or an uninfected control (not recorded which).

This clonotype was observed a handful of times. The chain employs TRBV28 and TRBJ2-7; 7 bases agree with TRBD2. J gave up 5 bases and V 3 bases, and 4 bases lay outside the gene matches. The CDR3 spans 13 residues. Per germline, CDR1 MDHEN and CDR2 SYDVKM. CDR3 DNA: TGTGCCAGCAGTTTGGGGGGGATCCACGAGCAGTACTTC. This gives the protein CASSLGGIHEQYF.

In this sample, this clonotype turned up many times. The gene calls are TRBV20-1 and TRBJ2-7; 11 nucleotides align to TRBD2. CDR3 length equals 14 residues. Germline V gene data show CDR1 as DFQATT and CDR2 as SNEGSKA (reference sequence). Trimming at V came to 2 bases and at J to 6 bases, leaving 6 bases not matched to a gene. The CDR3 DNA reads TGCAGTGCTAGATCGCCTAGCGGGGGGTTCGAGCAGTACTTC. Translating gives CSARSPSGGFEQYF.

This clonotype showed up just a few times. The rearrangement uses TRBV13 and TRBJ2-3; D might be TRBD2 (7 bases). Germline V gene lookup returns CDR1 PRHDT and CDR2 FYEKMQ (reference sequence). V gave up 0 bases and J gave up 4 bases, with 29 bases separating them. This CDR3 has 21 amino acids. This CDR3 reads CASSLGLTDSGGRRGPDTQYF. CDR3 bases: TGTGCCAGCAGCTTAGGCCTAACGGATTCTGGAGGACGGCGGGGGCCAGATACGCAGTATTTT.

There are many counts of this clonotype. CDR3 coding DNA: TGTGCCAGCAGCCCTCCCCCGAACACTGAAGCTTTCTTT. Protein product: CASSPPPNTEAFF. The J gene is TRBJ1-1, the V gene TRBV6-6; D gene uncertain. The germline gives CDR1 MNHNY, CDR2 SVGAGI (reference sequence). The ends were cut back, 6 bases at V and 1 base at J, with 9 bases in the middle. The CDR3 is 13 residues long.

The chain couples TRBV7-8 to TRBJ2-7, with TRBD1 identical over 11 bases. Looked up from germline, CDR1 is SGHVS and CDR2 is FQNEAQ. V was clipped by 5 bases and J by 6 bases; unmatched bases: 6. The CDR3 is 14 amino acids. The CDR3 DNA reads as TGTGCCAGCAGCCTAACTGGGACAGGGGGCGAGCAGTACTTC. It translates to CASSLTGTGGEQYF.

The table lists this clonotype with many counts. The CDR3 sequence: CSARAPGGLEQYF. The CDR3 DNA follows: TGCAGTGCTAGAGCCCCCGGGGGTCTCGAGCAGTACTTC. The chain employs TRBV20-1 and TRBJ2-7; D is perhaps TRBD2 (6 bases). Trimming cost V 1 base and J 6 bases, with 13 bases left between them. Germline V lookup: CDR1 DFQATT, CDR2 SNEGSKA (reference sequence). This CDR3 has 13 amino acids.